This T cell receptor (beta chain) was recovered during a study of beta chain features in type 1 diabetes. One heparinised draw, averaging around 120 mL, was taken per donor. Central memory, naive, regulatory and stem cell-like memory CD4+ cells were sorted by CD45RO/CCR7/CD25/CD127/CD95/CD27. As every portion of the isolated RNA was reverse transcribed, the sequencing read expressed TCRB transcripts. TCRdb's table, derived via immunoSEQ multiplex PCR, lists solely in-frame clones and lacks some. Of a few hundred thousand clones in the sample, more than 12% were seen once. The CDR3 consists of 15 residues. The germline gives CDR1 MRHNA, CDR2 SNTAGT. V shed 4 bases and J 2 bases; nucleotides not matched to a gene: 5.

The V call is TRBV6-4, the J call TRBJ2-3; TRBD1 matches 8 bases. Sequencing used naive CD4+ T cells from blood. The sequence was obtained from a woman aged 18-29 years in good health. The CDR3 DNA reads as TGTGCCAGCAGTGTACAGGGGGTGATCACAGATACGCAGTATTTT. It yields the protein CASSVQGVITDTQYF.